A selection of T cell receptor beta chains follows, all from one sample in a study of CD8 T cells in Susac syndrome. Each CDR3 protein is one row after TCRdb ran MiXCR on the immunoSEQ multiplex PCR reads. The sample has about 120,000 distinct CDR3 sequences, 80% to 95% seen once. Sequenced: CD4+ T cells from PBMCs. These receptors originate from a human donor in good health. Both conserved end residues are part of each CDR3.

TRBV20-1	TRBJ1-2	CSARGRSEDGYTF
TRBV7-2	TRBJ1-5	CASSLGRGGQPQHF
TRBV20-1	TRBJ1-4	CSARVIGEINEKLFF
TRBV6-2/TRBV6-3	TRBJ2-5	CASSVIRETQYF
TRBV29-1	TRBJ1-2	CSVEDRTGYTF
TRBV3-1	TRBJ2-1	CASSQDRPIARRSDNEQFF
TRBV6-5	TRBJ2-1	CASSLAGSNEQFF
TRBV7-9	TRBJ2-7	CASSPTPYEQYF
TRBV7-9	TRBJ1-5	CASSLDASGPNQPQHF
TRBV12-3/TRBV12-4	TRBJ2-1	CASSLGGQGVGEQFF
TRBV20-1	TRBJ2-3	CSAIRSGGADTQYF
TRBV29-1	TRBJ2-7	CSVGGTGLYEQYF
TRBV11-2	TRBJ1-2	CASSPLLSGRIYGYTF
TRBV9	TRBJ2-7	CASSASRISGEQYF
TRBV20-1	TRBJ1-5	CSARKGQLGITSRNQPQHF
TRBV4-1	TRBJ2-3	CASSQEVAATDTQYF
TRBV19	TRBJ1-5	CASSMTSQGAGGNQPQHF
TRBV25-1	TRBJ2-2	CASRDRAPPGELFF
TRBV2	TRBJ2-1	CAGKRGSSYNEQFF
TRBV7-8	TRBJ2-7	CASSPRTGTYEQYF
TRBV4-3	TRBJ1-1	CASSQDSGQSTEAFF
TRBV6-1	TRBJ2-7	CASSAGNYEQYF
TRBV3-1	TRBJ2-7	CASSLGTGNYEQYF
TRBV29-1	TRBJ2-7	CSVEQGRSYEQYF
TRBV7-2	TRBJ1-1	CASSLGKGNTEAFF
TRBV20-1	TRBJ2-3	CSAKIGDRVTDTQYF
TRBV7-2	TRBJ2-5	CASSRDRPGETQYF
TRBV5-1	TRBJ2-7	CASSPRSGSRPTGEQYF
TRBV20-1	TRBJ2-3	CSASPRTSGTDTQYF
TRBV6-1	TRBJ2-1	CASRPTPTGTAYNEQFF
TRBV29-1	TRBJ2-7	CSATGQRAYEQYF
TRBV5-1	TRBJ1-5	CASSLDRGPGRPQHF
TRBV19	TRBJ2-7	CASRRGTGTYEQYF
TRBV12-3/TRBV12-4	TRBJ1-2	CASIPSGGGDGYTF
TRBV7-2	TRBJ1-1	CASSLKTGPNSWTEAFF
TRBV9	TRBJ1-1	CASSPRGRRNTEAFF
TRBV5-6	TRBJ2-4	CATHRQGDKNIQYF
TRBV5-6	TRBJ2-1	CASSPPTSSYNEQFF
TRBV5-1	TRBJ2-5	CASSLAPGAETQYF
TRBV9	TRBJ2-7	CASSVGGTHEQYF
TRBV20-1	TRBJ1-2	CSAQAGLNGYTF
TRBV7-2	TRBJ2-1	CASILNPAGGFNEQFF
TRBV20-1	TRBJ1-5	CSARETARQPQHF
TRBV4-1	TRBJ2-2	CASSPQISNTGELFF
TRBV7-2	TRBJ2-1	CASSLGGTSGRAGYNEQFF
TRBV5-1	TRBJ1-1	CASSFSTGYTEAFF
TRBV20-1	TRBJ1-2	CSARGGGSRNGYTF
TRBV5-1	TRBJ1-6	CASRPGQGNNSPLHF
TRBV2	TRBJ1-4	CASSEDTGINEKLFF
TRBV5-1	TRBJ2-3	CASSFWPDTDTQYF